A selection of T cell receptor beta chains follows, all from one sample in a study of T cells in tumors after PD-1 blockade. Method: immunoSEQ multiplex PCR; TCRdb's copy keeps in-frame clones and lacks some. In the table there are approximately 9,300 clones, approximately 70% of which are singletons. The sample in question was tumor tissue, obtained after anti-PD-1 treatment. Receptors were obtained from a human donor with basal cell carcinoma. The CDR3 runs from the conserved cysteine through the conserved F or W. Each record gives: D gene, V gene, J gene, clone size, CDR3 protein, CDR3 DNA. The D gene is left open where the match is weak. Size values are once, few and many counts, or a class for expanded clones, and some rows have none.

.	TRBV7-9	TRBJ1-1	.	CASSSLEGFNTEAFF	TGTGCCAGCAGCTCCCTCGAAGGGTTTAACACTGAAGCTTTCTTT
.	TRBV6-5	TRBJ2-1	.	CASRRDPGLGNEQFF	TGTGCCAGCAGGCGCGATCCGGGACTTGGCAATGAGCAGTTCTTC
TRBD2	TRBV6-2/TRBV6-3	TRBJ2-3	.	CASSYVGLARLGGTQYF	TGTGCCAGCAGTTACGTGGGACTAGCGCGATTAGGGGGGACGCAGTATTTT
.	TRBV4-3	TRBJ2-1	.	CASSQGNARAYNEQFF	TGCGCCAGCAGCCAAGGAAACGCCCGCGCCTACAATGAGCAGTTCTTC
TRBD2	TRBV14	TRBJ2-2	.	CASSQDSTSGRTGELFF	TGTGCCAGCAGCCAAGACTCGACTAGCGGGAGAACCGGGGAGCTGTTTTTT
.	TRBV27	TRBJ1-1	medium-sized	CASSLTGGMRVTEAFF	TGTGCCAGCAGCCTGACTGGGGGCATGAGGGTCACTGAAGCTTTCTTT
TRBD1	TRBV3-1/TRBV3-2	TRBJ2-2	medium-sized	CASSQEETGSTGELFF	TGTGCCAGCAGTCAGGAGGAGACAGGGAGCACCGGGGAGCTGTTTTTT
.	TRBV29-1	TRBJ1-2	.	CSVAGITGTGGYTF	TGCAGCGTGGCGGGGATTACCGGGACGGGGGGCTACACCTTC
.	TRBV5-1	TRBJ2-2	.	CASTVRSRGELFF	TGCGCCAGCACAGTCCGGTCAAGAGGGGAGCTGTTTTTT
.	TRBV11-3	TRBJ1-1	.	CASSLEGGMNTEAFF	TGTGCCAGCAGCTTAGAGGGCGGAATGAACACTGAAGCTTTCTTT
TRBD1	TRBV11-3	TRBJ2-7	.	CASSLDADRGAYF	TGTGCCAGCAGCTTAGATGCGGACAGGGGGGCGTACTTC
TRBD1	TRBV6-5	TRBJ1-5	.	CASSYRSGTGNQPQHF	TGTGCCAGCAGTTACCGGTCCGGGACAGGTAATCAGCCCCAGCATTTT
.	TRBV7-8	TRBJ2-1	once	CASSQDHNEQFF	TGTGCCAGCAGCCAGGACCACAATGAGCAGTTCTTC
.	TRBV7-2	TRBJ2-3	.	CASSPQGGGWDTQYF	TGTGCCAGCAGCCCCCAGGGGGGGGGCTGGGATACGCAGTATTTT
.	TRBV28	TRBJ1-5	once	CASSPNIQGRDQPQHF	TGTGCCAGCAGCCCTAACATACAGGGCCGTGATCAGCCCCAGCATTTT
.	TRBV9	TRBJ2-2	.	CASSVGKTGANTGELFF	TGTGCCAGCAGCGTAGGAAAAACAGGCGCGAACACCGGGGAGCTGTTTTTT
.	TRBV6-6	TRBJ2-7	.	CASSRGQPISYEQYF	TGTGCCAGCAGCCGCGGACAGCCGATCTCCTACGAGCAGTACTTC
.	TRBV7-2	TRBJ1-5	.	CASSPWDGNNQPQHF	TGTGCCAGCAGCCCCTGGGACGGAAACAATCAGCCCCAGCATTTT
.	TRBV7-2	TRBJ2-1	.	CASSPAEAGNYNEQFF	TGTGCCAGCAGCCCAGCAGAGGCGGGTAACTACAATGAGCAGTTCTTC
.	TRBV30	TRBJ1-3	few	CAWSVNSGNTIYF	TGTGCCTGGAGTGTCAACTCTGGAAACACCATATATTTT
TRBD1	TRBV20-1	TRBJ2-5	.	CSGQGQETQYF	TGCAGCGGACAGGGGCAAGAGACCCAGTACTTC
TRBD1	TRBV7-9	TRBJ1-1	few	CASSLGGTGVLNTEAFF	TGTGCCAGCAGCTTAGGGGGGACAGGGGTCCTGAACACTGAAGCTTTCTTT
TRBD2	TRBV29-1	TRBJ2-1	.	CSGTSGGSYNEQFF	TGCAGCGGGACTAGCGGAGGCTCCTACAATGAGCAGTTCTTC
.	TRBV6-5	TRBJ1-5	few	CASSLGHNQPQHF	TGTGCCAGCAGTTTGGGGCATAATCAGCCCCAGCATTTT
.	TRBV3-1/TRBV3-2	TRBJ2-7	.	CASSLQTWEVDEQYF	TGTGCCAGCAGCCTCCAGACGTGGGAAGTCGACGAGCAGTACTTC
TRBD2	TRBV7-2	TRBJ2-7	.	CASRPRLAGGYEQYF	TGTGCCAGCAGACCGCGGCTAGCGGGAGGGTACGAGCAGTACTTC
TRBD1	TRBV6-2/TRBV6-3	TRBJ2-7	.	CASSPPGQGGEQYF	TGTGCCAGCAGCCCTCCGGGACAGGGGGGCGAGCAGTACTTC
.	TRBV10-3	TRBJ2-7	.	CAISGAPGGEGYEQYF	TGTGCCATCAGTGGGGCCCCTGGGGGCGAGGGCTACGAGCAGTACTTC
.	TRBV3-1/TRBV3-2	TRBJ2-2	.	CASSRGGNTGELFF	TGTGCCAGCAGCCGGGGCGGAAACACCGGGGAGCTGTTTTTT
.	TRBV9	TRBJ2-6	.	CASSETGTGANVLTF	TGTGCCAGCAGCGAAACAGGTACCGGGGCCAACGTCCTGACTTTC
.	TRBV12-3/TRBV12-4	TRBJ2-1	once	CASTGSSYNEQFF	TGTGCCAGCACGGGTAGCTCCTACAATGAGCAGTTCTTC
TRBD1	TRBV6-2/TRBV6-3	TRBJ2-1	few	CASTPVGDRDQFF	TGTGCCAGCACCCCCGTCGGGGACAGGGATCAGTTCTTC
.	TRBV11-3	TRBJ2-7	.	CASSLEGGTQYF	TGTGCCAGCAGCTTAGAAGGAGGGACGCAGTACTTC
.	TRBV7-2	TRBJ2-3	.	CASSLVGSWAGDTQYF	TGTGCCAGCAGCTTAGTTGGTAGTTGGGCTGGGGATACGCAGTATTTT
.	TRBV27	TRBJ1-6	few	CASSWDGRSPLHF	TGTGCCAGCAGCTGGGACGGTCGGTCACCCCTCCACTTT
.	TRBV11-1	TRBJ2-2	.	CASSSDLRTGELFF	TGTGCCAGCAGCTCCGATCTACGGACCGGGGAGCTGTTTTTT
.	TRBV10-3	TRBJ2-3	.	CAISERGARDTQYF	TGTGCCATCAGTGAGCGGGGGGCCAGGGATACGCAGTATTTT
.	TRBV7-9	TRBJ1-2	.	CASSLSVDGYTF	TGTGCCAGCAGCTTATCGGTGGATGGCTACACCTTC
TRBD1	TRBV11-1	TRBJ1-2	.	CASSPTGYYGYTF	TGTGCCAGCAGCCCGACAGGGTACTATGGCTACACCTTC
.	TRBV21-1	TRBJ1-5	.	CASSIGAWSNQPQHF	TGTGCCAGCAGCATAGGGGCTTGGAGCAATCAGCCCCAGCATTTT
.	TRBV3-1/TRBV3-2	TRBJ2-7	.	CASSQDLAISYEQYF	TGTGCCAGCAGCCAAGACCTAGCAATCTCCTACGAGCAGTACTTC